The 20 T cell receptor beta chains listed next were all sequenced from one sample in a study of blood T cells in healthy people across ages. Next came a second PCR, run for about 6 to 11 cycles, which used a sample-barcoded 5' primer along with a J-beta primer mix. One entry per CDR3 protein, called by TCRdb with MiXCR from the 5' RACE reads. The sample has around 580,000 distinct CDR3 sequences; less than 60% are singletons. Sequencing used blood. These receptors all come from an older man in good health.

The V and J genes are TRBV12-5 and TRBJ2-3; D is unclear. CDR1 and CDR2 (germline): LGHNT, FRNRAP. V lost 7 bases to trimming and J lost 3 bases, with 11 bases between them. The CDR3 has 13 residues. CDR3 sequence reads: CASAPSGTDTQYF. The DNA for the CDR3 is TGTGCTAGTGCCCCTTCCGGTACAGATACGCAGTATTTT.

The rearrangement uses TRBV28 and TRBJ2-4; D is undetermined. Judging by the DNA end, TRBJ2-7 fits better; the J call may be wrong. This CDR3 is 15 amino acids long. Germline V gene data show CDR1 as MDHEN and CDR2 as SYDVKM. Here the CDR3 DNA reads TGTGCCAGCAGTCCCCGATGTTCTAACCGGAACGAGCAGTACTTC. This sequence encodes CASSPRCSNRNEQYF.

This clonotype was recorded at least ten times. This CDR3 reads CASSSGALYGYTF. The CDR3 nucleotides are TGTGCCAGCAGCTCCGGAGCCCTATATGGCTACACCTTC. The chain employs TRBV6-5 and TRBJ1-2; D not resolved. The length of the CDR3 is 13 residues. V was trimmed by 6 bases and J by 5 bases, leaving 13 bases between them. Per the germline V gene, CDR1 is MNHEY and CDR2 is SVGAGI.

This clonotype was recorded once. V and J are TRBV3-1 and TRBJ2-3; a weak D match, TRBD1 (5 bases). The germline V gene encodes CDR1 LGHDT and CDR2 YNNKEL (reference sequence). V was trimmed by 0 bases and J by 2 bases, leaving 15 bases between them. The CDR3 consists of 17 residues. CDR3 bases: TGTGCCAGCAGCCAAGATGGTCCCAGGGCTGTCACAGATACGCAGTATTTT. Translation: CASSQDGPRAVTDTQYF.

The chain joins TRBV5-1 to TRBJ2-1, with 9 bases aligning to TRBD2. J was trimmed by 3 bases and V by 4 bases; bases with no gene match: 5. Germline V gene sequence: CDR1 SGHRS, CDR2 YFSETQ. The CDR3 is 15 residues long. The CDR3 is CASSGLSGGYNEQFF. The CDR3 DNA sequence: TGCGCCAGCAGCGGGCTTAGCGGGGGCTACAATGAGCAGTTCTTC.

J is TRBJ2-5 and V is TRBV7-2, with TRBD1 matching over 9 bases. The J call is uncertain, as TRBJ2-7 better fits the DNA end. The CDR3 contains 15 residues. Per the germline V gene, CDR1 is SGHTA and CDR2 is FQGNSA. CDR3: CASSDRTGAPYEQYF. CDR3 bases: TGTGCCAGCAGCGACAGGACAGGGGCCCCCTACGAGCAGTACTTC.

The chain has TRBV19 and TRBJ2-5; 8 positions agree with TRBD1. The ends lost 5 bases at V and 4 bases at J; junction bases unmatched: 6. CDR3 size: 14 residues. Germline CDR1 and CDR2: LNHDA and SQIVND (reference sequence). CDR3 protein: CASSYDRGGETQYF. The CDR3 bases are TGTGCCAGTAGTTACGACAGGGGCGGAGAGACCCAGTACTTC. Supplemented by reference TRBV19 and TRBJ2-5, the full variable domain reads DGGITQSPKYLFRKEGQNVTLSCEQNLNHDAMYWYRQDPGQGLRLIYYSQIVNDFQKGDIAEGYSVSREKKESFPLTVTSAQKNPTAFYLCASSYDRGGETQYFGPGTRLLVL.

This clonotype has only a few counts. The rearrangement joins TRBV7-2 to TRBJ2-3, with a possible D match to TRBD2 (6 bases). Looked up from germline, CDR1 is SGHTA and CDR2 is FQGNSA. CDR3 length: 16 amino acids. Trimming stripped 6 bases from V and 6 bases from J, with 22 bases between. The DNA of the CDR3 is TGTGCCAGCAGATTCGTCCCCCGGACTCTAGCGGATACGCAGTATTTT. Residues: CASRFVPRTLADTQYF.

The rearrangement links TRBV29-1 to TRBJ2-7; D unresolved. V was pared by 7 bases and J by 0 bases, with 10 bases between. The CDR3 contains 12 residues. From germline, CDR1 is SQVTM and CDR2 ANQGSEA. In nucleotides, the CDR3 is TGCAGCGCCGTGGCCGGCTCCTACGAGCAGTACTTC. It translates to CSAVAGSYEQYF.

This clonotype was seen a single time. The rearrangement joins TRBV20-1 to TRBJ2-7; 12 bases agree with TRBD2. The V gene end was trimmed by 0 bases and the J gene end by 6 bases; junction bases not matched to a gene: 6. CDR3 length: 15 residues. Germline CDR1 is DFQATT and CDR2 is SNEGSKA (reference sequence). The CDR3 region is CSARDSSGRVREQYF. The CDR3 DNA sequence: TGCAGTGCTAGAGATTCTAGCGGGAGGGTCCGCGAGCAGTACTTC.

V is TRBV20-1 and J is TRBJ2-4; possibly TRBD1 for D (6 bases). From germline, CDR1 is DFQATT and CDR2 SNEGSKA (reference sequence). The CDR3 totals 13 residues. Trimming cost V 1 base and J 6 bases, with 10 bases left between them. This CDR3 is CSARGQGTNIQYF. The CDR3 DNA sequence: TGCAGTGCTAGAGGGCAGGGGACAAACATTCAGTACTTC.

This clonotype appeared a few times. The chain has TRBV7-8 and TRBJ1-2; TRBD1 aligns across 8 bases. The CDR3 spans 14 residues. V shed 5 bases and J 4 bases; nucleotides not matched to a gene: 6. Germline V CDR1 and CDR2: SGHVS, FQNEAQ. Here the CDR3 reads CASSLNRGGYGYTF. The DNA of the CDR3 is TGTGCCAGCAGCCTTAACAGGGGGGGCTATGGCTACACCTTC. Supplemented by reference TRBV7-8 and TRBJ1-2, the full variable domain reads GAGVSQSPRYKVAKRGQDVALRCDPISGHVSLFWYQQALGQGPEFLTYFQNEAQLDKSGLPSDRFFAERPEGSVSTLKIQRTQQEDSAVYLCASSLNRGGYGYTFGSGTRLTVV.

This clonotype was seen more than once but under ten times. V usage is TRBV6-5 and J usage is TRBJ1-1, with a tentative D call TRBD1 (6 bases). The CDR3 loop spans 19 amino acids. Germline CDR1 and CDR2: MNHEY and SVGAGI. Trimming left V 4 bases short and J 2 bases short, with 26 bases between. CDR3 sequence: CASSWRGGYRERRNTEAFF. DNA of the CDR3: TGTGCCAGCAGTTGGCGAGGGGGGTATAGGGAGAGACGAAACACTGAAGCTTTCTTT.

V gene TRBV5-1 combines with J gene TRBJ2-6; 10 positions match TRBD1. Germline V gene data show CDR1 as SGHRS and CDR2 as YFSETQ. J gave up 1 base and V 4 bases, and 8 bases lay outside the gene matches. The CDR3 loop spans 18 amino acids. The DNA of the CDR3 is TGCGCCAGCAGCATGGCCGGGACAGGGGTTTCTGGGGCCAACGTCCTGACTTTC. Translation: CASSMAGTGVSGANVLTF.

For this clonotype: This may arise from a read error, as a much more abundant clone is one base away. This chain connects TRBV6-5 to TRBJ2-5; D may match TRBD1 or TRBD2 (6 bases each). This CDR3 contains 14 residues. V shed 6 bases and J shed 2 bases, with 13 bases lying between them. Germline assignment: CDR1 MNHEY and CDR2 SVGAGI. The CDR3 is CASREGGAQETQYF. The CDR3 DNA reads TGTGCCAGCAGGGAGGGGGGTGCACAAGAGACCCAGTACTTC.

The chain employs TRBV29-1 and TRBJ1-1; no clear D. With 5 bases removed from V and 0 bases from J, the gap between germline ends came to 4 bases. This CDR3 region has 11 residues. Germline V gene sequence: CDR1 SQVTM, CDR2 ANQGSEA. This CDR3 reads CSVLMNTEAFF. The DNA for the CDR3 is TGCAGCGTTCTCATGAACACTGAAGCTTTCTTT.

The chain couples TRBV20-1 to TRBJ2-7; D could derive from TRBD1 or TRBD2 (5 bases each). Germline V gene sequence: CDR1 DFQATT, CDR2 SNEGSKA (reference sequence). This CDR3 spans 14 amino acids. Trimming shortened V by 5 bases and J by 0 bases, and 14 bases separated the two germline ends. Here the CDR3 DNA reads TGCAGTGCTTTAGTTCCAGGGAGCTCCTACGAGCAGTACTTC. Its protein product is CSALVPGSSYEQYF.

The gene calls are TRBV20-1 and TRBJ2-1, with 7 nucleotides matching TRBD2. The CDR3 is made up of 13 amino acids. V was clipped by 7 bases and J by 9 bases; unmatched bases: 12. Germline V lookup: CDR1 DFQATT, CDR2 SNEGSKA (reference sequence). CDR3 loop: CSVERTSRREQFF. The CDR3 region has the DNA TGCAGTGTCGAGAGGACTAGTAGGCGTGAGCAGTTCTTC.

This clonotype was recorded many times. The CDR3 DNA sequence: TGCGCCAGCAGCTTGGAGGGGACTAGCGGAACAGATACGCAGTATTTT. Residues: CASSLEGTSGTDTQYF. The gene calls are TRBV5-1 and TRBJ2-3; TRBD2 agrees at 11 bases. Trimming at V came to 0 bases and at J to 3 bases, leaving 3 bases not matched to a gene. The CDR3 extends over 16 amino acids. CDR1 SGHRS and CDR2 YFSETQ come from the germline V gene.

The V call is TRBV12-3 or TRBV12-4, the J call TRBJ2-1, with D perhaps TRBD2 (6 bases). Trimming removed 2 bases at V and 9 bases at J, with 17 bases between. The CDR3 contains 15 residues. The CDR3 nucleotides read TGTGCCAGCAGTTTACGAGGGGCCCGGGGGAGTGAGCAGTTCTTC. It codes for CASSLRGARGSEQFF.